Presented here are 4 T cell receptor beta chains from one specimen sequenced in a study of control samples from healthy donors and cancer patients. Sequencing used immunoSEQ multiplex PCR; TCRdb keeps in-frame clones, though not all of them. The repertoire includes approximately 97,000 clones, 85% to 90% of them detected once, and 12% to 15% sits in the top ten. Sequenced input: blood. The receptor set was obtained from a man aged 25-40 years in good health.

The chain couples TRBV5-3 to TRBJ2-7; D remains unclear. TRBV5-3 qualifies as an ORF whose function is uncertain. The V end was cut by 0 bases, the J end by 3 bases, with 10 bases between. The CDR3 totals 14 residues. The chain's CDR3 is CARSLGRLYYEQYF. CDR3 bases: TGTGCCAGAAGCTTGGGAAGGCTGTACTACGAGCAGTACTTC.

This clone was seen a single time. CDR3 sequence: CASSPGPGSTDTQYF. In DNA form, the CDR3 reads TGTGCCAGCAGCCCAGGACCCGGGAGCACAGATACGCAGTATTTT. The rearrangement uses TRBV7-3 and TRBJ2-3; no reliable D call. The germline V gene encodes CDR1 SGHTA and CDR2 FQGTGA. The CDR3 has 15 amino acids. The ends were cut back, 5 bases at V and 0 bases at J, with 12 bases in the middle.

This chain connects TRBV6-5 to TRBJ1-1; no firm D call. The CDR3 totals 13 residues. The germline CDR1 and CDR2 sequences are MNHEY and SVGAGI. V was pared by 8 bases and J by 6 bases, with 16 bases between. The DNA for the CDR3 is TGTGCCAGCCGTACCCTTCTACTGGCTGAAGCTTTCTTT. Translating it yields CASRTLLLAEAFF.

The rearrangement joins TRBV30 to TRBJ1-4; D unclear. Trimming stripped 0 bases from V and 6 bases from J, with 11 bases between. The CDR3 extends over 14 amino acids. Germline lookup yields CDR1 GTSNPN and CDR2 SVGIG (reference sequence). The CDR3, as DNA: TGTGCCTGGAGTGTAACACAGAATCATGAAAAACTGTTTTTT. This gives the protein CAWSVTQNHEKLFF.